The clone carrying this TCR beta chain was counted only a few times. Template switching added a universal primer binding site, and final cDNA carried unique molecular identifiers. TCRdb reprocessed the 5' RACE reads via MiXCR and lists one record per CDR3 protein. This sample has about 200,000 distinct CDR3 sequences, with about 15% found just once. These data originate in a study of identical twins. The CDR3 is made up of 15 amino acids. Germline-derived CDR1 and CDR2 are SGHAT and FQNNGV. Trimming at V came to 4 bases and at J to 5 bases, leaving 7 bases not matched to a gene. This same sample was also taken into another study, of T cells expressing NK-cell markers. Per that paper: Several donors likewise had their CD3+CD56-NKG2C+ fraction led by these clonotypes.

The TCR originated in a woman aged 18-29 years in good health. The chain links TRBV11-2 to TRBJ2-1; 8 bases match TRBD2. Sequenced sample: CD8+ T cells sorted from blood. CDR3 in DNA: TGTGCCAGCAGCTCCGCCGGGACTAGGAACAATGAGCAGTTCTTC. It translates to CASSSAGTRNNEQFF. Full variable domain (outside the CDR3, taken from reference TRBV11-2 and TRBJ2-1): EAGVAQSPRYKIIEKRQSVAFWCNPISGHATLYWYQQILGQGPKLLIQFQNNGVVDDSQLPKDRFSAERLKGVDSTLKIQPAKLEDSAVYLCASSSAGTRNNEQFFGPGTRLTVL.